The present T cell receptor (beta chain) was sequenced within a study of cytomegalovirus exposure and HLA in healthy donors. Produced via immunoSEQ multiplex PCR; TCRdb's table is partial and in-frame only. The top ten hold about a fifth of the sample, which has 150,000 to 160,000 clones, 75% to 90% seen once. The length of the CDR3 is 14 residues. Looked up from germline, CDR1 is SGHDT and CDR2 is YYEEEE. Trimming took 5 bases from V and 2 from J; bases not matched to a gene: 2. Sequenced sample: PBMCs. J is TRBJ2-7 and V is TRBV5-6, with 12 bases identical to TRBD2. The clonotype comes from a man younger than 35 in good health and CMV-seropositive. The CDR3 reads CASRRLAGAYEQYF. CDR3 DNA: TGTGCCAGCAGGCGACTAGCGGGGGCCTACGAGCAGTACTTC. The full variable domain, completed using reference TRBV5-6 and TRBJ2-7, is DAGVTQSPTHLIKTRGQQVTLRCSPKSGHDTVSWYQQALGQGPQFIFQYYEEEERQRGNFPDRFSGHQFPNYSSELNVNALLLGDSALYLCASRRLAGAYEQYFGPGTRLTVT.